The clone carrying this T cell receptor (beta chain) has only one observation. TCRdb's copy holds only in-frame clones and misses some; the assay was immunoSEQ multiplex PCR. The sample consists of around 50,000 clones, approximately 95% of them appearing once. This entry belongs to a study of technical replicates of blood from four donors. V shed 5 bases and J shed 2 bases, with 11 bases lying between them. Germline CDR1 and CDR2: SGHAT and FQNNGV. This CDR3 is 14 amino acids long. The V call is TRBV11-2, the J call TRBJ2-3; D not certain. The sequenced material came from T cells isolated from PBMCs. The receptor was isolated from a human donor in good health. CDR3 in amino acids: CASSTFYSTDTQYF. The CDR3, as DNA: TGTGCCAGCAGCACATTTTATTCCACAGATACGCAGTATTTT.